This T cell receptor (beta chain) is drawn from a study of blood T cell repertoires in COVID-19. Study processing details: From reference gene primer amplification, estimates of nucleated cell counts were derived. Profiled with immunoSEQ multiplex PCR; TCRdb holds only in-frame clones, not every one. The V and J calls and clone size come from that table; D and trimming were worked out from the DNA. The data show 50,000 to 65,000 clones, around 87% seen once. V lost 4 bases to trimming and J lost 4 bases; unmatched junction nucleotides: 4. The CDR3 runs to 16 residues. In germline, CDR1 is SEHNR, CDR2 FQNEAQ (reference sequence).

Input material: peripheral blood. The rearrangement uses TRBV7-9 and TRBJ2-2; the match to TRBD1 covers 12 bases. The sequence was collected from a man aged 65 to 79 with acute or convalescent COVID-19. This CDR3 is CASSWGTGGVTGELFF. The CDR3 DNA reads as TGTGCCAGCAGCTGGGGGACAGGGGGCGTCACCGGGGAGCTGTTTTTT.